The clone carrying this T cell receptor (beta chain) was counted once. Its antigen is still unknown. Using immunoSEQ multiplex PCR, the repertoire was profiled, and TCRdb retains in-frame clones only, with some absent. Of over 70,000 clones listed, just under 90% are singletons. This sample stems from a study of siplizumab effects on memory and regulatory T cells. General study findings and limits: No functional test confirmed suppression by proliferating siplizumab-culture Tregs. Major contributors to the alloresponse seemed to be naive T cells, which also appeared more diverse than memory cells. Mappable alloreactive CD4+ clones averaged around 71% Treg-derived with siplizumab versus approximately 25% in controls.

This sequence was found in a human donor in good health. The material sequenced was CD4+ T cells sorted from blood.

CDR3 nucleotides: TGTGCCAGCGGGTCTAGGGGAGCCTACAATGAGCAGTTCTTC. This codes for CASGSRGAYNEQFF. This chain joins TRBV6-1 and TRBJ2-1; possibly TRBD1 or TRBD2 for D (5 bases each). Germline lookup yields CDR1 MNHNS and CDR2 SASEGT. Deletions cut 8 bases from V and 2 bases from J, with 13 bases between. CDR3 length equals 14 residues.